This TCR beta chain was obtained from a study of cytomegalovirus exposure and HLA in healthy donors. Study-wide findings and caveats: A later analysis associated 15,000 to 20,000 TCR beta sequences with HLA alleles at a 0.05 false discovery rate. A few chains linked to CMV were shown in vitro to be specific for CMV antigens.

On this clone itself: Its antigen is still unknown.

PCR used 60 Vbeta primers and 13 Jbeta primers. Libraries were prepared by immunoSEQ multiplex PCR; TCRdb keeps only in-frame clonotypes and omits some of them. The table lists more than 85,000 clones, 70% to 90% of them singletons. Sequenced material: PBMCs. The clonotype was recovered from a middle-aged man in good health and CMV-seronegative.

The CDR3 nucleotides read TGTGCCAGCAGCGTTGGGACAACCACAGATACGCAGTATTTT. Residues: CASSVGTTTDTQYF. This chain links TRBV9 with TRBJ2-3; D possibly corresponds to TRBD1 (6 bases). V was cut by 2 bases and J by 2 bases, with 9 bases left in between. The CDR3 sequence is 14 residues long. CDR1 is SGDLS, CDR2 YYNGEE, per germline.